This T cell receptor (beta chain) comes out of a study of blood T cell repertoires in COVID-19. Study information: COVID-19 samples, acute and convalescent, were from the United States, Italy and Spain.

The CDR3 loop spans 16 amino acids. Germline assignment: CDR1 SGHDN and CDR2 FVKESK. The junction had 7 bases not matched to a gene; V was cut back by 1 base and J by 5 bases. The authors' processing: Reference gene primer amplification gave nucleated cell count estimates. Sequenced by immunoSEQ multiplex PCR; TCRdb stores in-frame clones only, minus some. Clone size and the V and J calls come from that table; the DNA yielded D and trimming. Here the sample spans 45,000 to 65,000 clones, roughly 88% being singletons. Sample share makes this clone medium-sized (0.01 to 0.1%). This chain uses TRBV14 with TRBJ2-1, with 8 positions matching TRBD1. Sequenced: peripheral blood. This clonotype was obtained from a human donor in a cohort sampled during active COVID-19. CDR3 protein: CASSQVPGQGDNEQFF. In DNA, the CDR3 is TGTGCCAGCAGCCAAGTTCCAGGACAGGGAGACAATGAGCAGTTCTTC.